One sample yielded the 13 T cell receptor beta chains listed below, sequenced in a study of identical twins. TCRdb redid the calling of the 5' RACE reads with MiXCR, one entry per CDR3 protein. The table lists some 1,700,000 distinct CDR3 sequences, under 35% of them singletons. Sequencing used cord blood. These receptors were taken from a newborn girl in good health.

The chain joins TRBV21-1 to TRBJ1-1; the table's D gene call, TRBD1, was not cross checked with the DNA. TRBV21-1 is tagged as a pseudogene. This CDR3 comprises 16 residues. CDR3 amino acids: CASSKVGERGNTEAFF. The CDR3 coding sequence is TGTGCCAGCAGCAAAGTCGGGGAGAGGGGGAACACTGAAGCTTTCTTT.

This clonotype was seen at least ten times. V gene TRBV6-5 combines with J gene TRBJ2-7, with 7 bases that match TRBD1. Germline CDR1 MNHEY, CDR2 SVGAGI. The CDR3 sequence is 13 residues long. The ends lost 1 base at V and 3 bases at J; junction bases unmatched: 0. CDR3 sequence (DNA): TGTGCCAGCAGTTACTACAGGGGCTACGAGCAGTACTTC. Its protein is CASSYYRGYEQYF.

The chain has TRBV7-9 and TRBJ1-1; possibly TRBD1 for D (5 bases). With 2 bases removed from V and 1 base from J, the gap between germline ends came to 17 bases. The CDR3 runs to 17 residues. Germline lookup yields CDR1 SEHNR and CDR2 FQNEAQ (reference sequence). The CDR3 reads CASSLNFGAEKNTEAFF. The DNA for the CDR3 is TGTGCCAGCAGCTTAAATTTCGGGGCAGAGAAGAACACTGAAGCTTTCTTT.

In its sample, this clonotype was seen many times. The chain uses TRBV6-6 and TRBJ2-4; D call uncertain. The V gene lost 5 bases and the J gene lost 6 bases, with 11 bases spanning the gap. Germline values: CDR1 MNHNY, CDR2 SVGAGI (reference sequence). The CDR3 loop spans 13 amino acids. In DNA form, the CDR3 reads TGTGCCAGCAGTCCTACCCGGGCAAACATTCAGTACTTC. Translated, it gives CASSPTRANIQYF.

The chain joins TRBV13 to TRBJ2-1; D perhaps matches TRBD2 (6 bases). Germline loops: CDR1 PRHDT, CDR2 FYEKMQ (reference sequence). CDR3 length equals 13 residues. V was pared by 8 bases and J by 7 bases, with 15 bases between. The CDR3 DNA sequence: TGTGCCAGCTCTGGAGGGTACGGGAATGAGCAGTTCTTC. Its protein is CASSGGYGNEQFF.

Remarks on this clonotype: A much larger clone lies a single base off, so this may be a read error. The chain carries TRBV9 and TRBJ2-7, with D tentatively TRBD2 (6 bases). The germline CDR1 and CDR2 sequences are SGDLS and YYNGEE. The CDR3 is 14 residues long. Trimming cost V 3 bases and J 5 bases, with 15 bases left between them. CDR3 sequence (DNA): TGTGCCAGCAGCGATAGCGGCGGGTTCCACGAGCAGTACTTC. Its translation: CASSDSGGFHEQYF.

This clonotype has a handful of counts. The chain has TRBV5-1 and TRBJ2-3, with D uncertain. Germline CDR1 SGHRS, CDR2 YFSETQ. The V and J ends lost 4 bases and 0 bases respectively, with 9 bases between them. CDR3 length equals 14 residues. This CDR3 reads CASSPISSTDTQYF. The DNA for the CDR3 is TGCGCCAGCAGCCCTATCTCCAGCACAGATACGCAGTATTTT.

In this sample, this clonotype turned up many times. The chain links TRBV18 to TRBJ2-3, with 9 bases aligning to TRBD2. V gave up 1 base and J gave up 2 bases; unmatched junction bases: 4. The V gene's germline CDR1 is KGHSH and CDR2 LQKENI. This CDR3 is 16 amino acids long. This chain's CDR3 is CASSPLAGAATDTQYF. CDR3 nucleotides: TGTGCCAGCTCACCACTAGCGGGGGCTGCCACAGATACGCAGTATTTT.

This chain connects TRBV29-1 to TRBJ2-5; D remains unclear. The germline CDR1 and CDR2 sequences are SQVTM and ANQGSEA. The CDR3 sequence is 11 residues long. V lost 5 bases to trimming and J lost 5 bases, with 9 bases between them. The CDR3 loop is CSVSYGETQYF. In DNA, the CDR3 is TGCAGCGTTTCATATGGGGAGACCCAGTACTTC.

The V call is TRBV7-6, the J call TRBJ2-5, with unresolved D. This CDR3 has 14 residues. V was clipped by 0 bases and J by 4 bases, with 9 bases between them. Germline V CDR1 and CDR2: SGHVS, FNYEAQ. CDR3 in amino acids: CASSLAAKVETQYF. The CDR3 nucleotides are TGTGCCAGCAGCTTAGCAGCGAAGGTAGAGACCCAGTACTTC. The variable domain in full, with the rest retrieved from reference TRBV7-6 and TRBJ2-5, is GAGVSQSPRYKVTKRGQDVALRCDPISGHVSLYWYRQALGQGPEFLTYFNYEAQQDKSGLPNDRFSAERPEGSISTLTIQRTEQRDSAMYRCASSLAAKVETQYFGPGTRLLVL.

This clonotype was detected once. The chain carries TRBV28 and TRBJ2-1; 9 bases are shared with TRBD2. From germline, CDR1 is MDHEN and CDR2 SYDVKM. This CDR3 is built from 19 residues. V dropped 7 bases and J dropped 2; count of bases not matched to a gene: 18. The CDR3 loop is CASKPPSGTNKITYNEQFF. The CDR3 region has the DNA TGTGCCAGCAAACCTCCTAGCGGGACCAACAAGATTACCTACAATGAGCAGTTCTTC.

This clonotype came up a few times. DNA for the CDR3: TGTGCCATCAGTGAGTCCTCCAACCTCCGACACAATGAGCAGTTCTTC. Translation: CAISESSNLRHNEQFF. The chain uses TRBV10-3 and TRBJ2-1; no reliable D call. Trimming took off 0 bases at V and 5 bases at J, with 14 bases between the two ends. Germline V gene sequence: CDR1 ENHRY, CDR2 SYGVKD. This CDR3 has 16 residues.

This rearrangement joins TRBV4-1 to TRBJ2-4, with 7 bases fitting TRBD2. Germline V CDR1 and CDR2: MGHRA, YSYEKL. Trimming removed 0 bases from V and 0 bases from J; junction bases left unmatched: 8. The length of the CDR3 is 18 residues. The CDR3, as DNA: TGCGCCAGCAGCCAAGATCCGGGGGGAGTATTAGCCAAAAACATTCAGTACTTC. It codes for CASSQDPGGVLAKNIQYF.